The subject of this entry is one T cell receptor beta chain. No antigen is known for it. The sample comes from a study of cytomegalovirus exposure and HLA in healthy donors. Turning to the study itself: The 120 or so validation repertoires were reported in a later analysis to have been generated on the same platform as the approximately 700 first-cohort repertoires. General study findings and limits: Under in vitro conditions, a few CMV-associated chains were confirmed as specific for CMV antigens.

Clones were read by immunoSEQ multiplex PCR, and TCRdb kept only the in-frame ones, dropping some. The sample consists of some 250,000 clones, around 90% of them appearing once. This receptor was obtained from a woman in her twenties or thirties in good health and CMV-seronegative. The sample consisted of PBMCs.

The CDR3 spells CASSLEGLNIQYF. CDR3 coding DNA: TGTGCCAGCAGCTTGGAAGGCCTAAACATTCAGTACTTC. The chain carries TRBV5-4 and TRBJ2-4; no clear D. CDR3 length equals 13 residues. Germline V CDR1 and CDR2: SGHNT, YYREEE (reference sequence). V lost 0 bases and J lost 6, with 7 bases in between. Together with reference TRBV5-4 and TRBJ2-4, the CDR3 gives the full variable domain: ETGVTQSPTHLIKTRGQQVTLRCSSQSGHNTVSWYQQALGQGPQFIFQYYREEENGRGNFPPRFSGLQFPNYSSELNVNALELDDSALYLCASSLEGLNIQYFGAGTRLSVL.